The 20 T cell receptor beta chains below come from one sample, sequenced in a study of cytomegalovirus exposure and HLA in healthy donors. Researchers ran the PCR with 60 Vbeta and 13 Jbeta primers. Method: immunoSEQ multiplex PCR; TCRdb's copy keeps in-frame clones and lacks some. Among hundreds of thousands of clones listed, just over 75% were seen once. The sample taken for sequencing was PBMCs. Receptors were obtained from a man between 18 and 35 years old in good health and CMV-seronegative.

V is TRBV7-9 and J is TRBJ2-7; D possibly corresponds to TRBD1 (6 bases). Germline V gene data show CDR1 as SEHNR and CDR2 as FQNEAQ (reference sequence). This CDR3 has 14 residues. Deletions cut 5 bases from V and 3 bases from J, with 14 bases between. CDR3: CASSGTQGNYEQYF. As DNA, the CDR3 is TGTGCCAGCAGCGGCACACAGGGTAACTACGAGCAGTACTTC.

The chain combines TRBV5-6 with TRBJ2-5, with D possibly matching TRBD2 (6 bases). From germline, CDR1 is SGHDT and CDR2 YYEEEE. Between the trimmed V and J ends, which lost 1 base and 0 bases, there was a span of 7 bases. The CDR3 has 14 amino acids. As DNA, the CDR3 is TGTGCCAGCAGCTTGCCGGGGGACCAAGAGACCCAGTACTTC. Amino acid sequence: CASSLPGDQETQYF.

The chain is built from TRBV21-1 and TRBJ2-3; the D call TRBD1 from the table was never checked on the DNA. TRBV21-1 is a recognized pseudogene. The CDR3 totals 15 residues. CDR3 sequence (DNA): TGTGCCAGCAGCAAAGAACAGGGAGCCACAGATACGCAGTATTTT. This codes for CASSKEQGATDTQYF.

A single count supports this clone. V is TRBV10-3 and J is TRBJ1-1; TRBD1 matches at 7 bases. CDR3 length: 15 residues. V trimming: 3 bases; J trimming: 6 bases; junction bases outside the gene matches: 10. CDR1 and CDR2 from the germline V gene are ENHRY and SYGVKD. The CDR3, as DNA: TGTGCCATCAGTGAACCCGGGCAGGGGGTCCCTGAAGCTTTCTTT. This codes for CAISEPGQGVPEAFF.

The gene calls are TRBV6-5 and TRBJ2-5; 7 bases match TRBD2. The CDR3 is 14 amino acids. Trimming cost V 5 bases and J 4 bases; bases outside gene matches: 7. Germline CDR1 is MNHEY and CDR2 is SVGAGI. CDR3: CASSTGGFGETQYF. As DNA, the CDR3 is TGTGCCAGCAGTACGGGGGGTTTCGGAGAGACCCAGTACTTC.

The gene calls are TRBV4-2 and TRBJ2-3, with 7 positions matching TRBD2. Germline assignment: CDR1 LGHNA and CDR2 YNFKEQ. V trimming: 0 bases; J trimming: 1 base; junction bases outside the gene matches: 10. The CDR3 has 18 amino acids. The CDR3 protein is CASSQEGGGGPRTDTQYF. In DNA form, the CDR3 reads TGTGCCAGCAGCCAAGAGGGCGGGGGAGGGCCTCGCACAGATACGCAGTATTTT.

The CDR3 here is CASSMSHGTPSYEQYF. The CDR3 coding sequence is TGTGCCAGTAGTATGAGCCACGGGACTCCATCCTACGAGCAGTACTTC. This sequence joins TRBV19 and TRBJ2-7, with a tentative D call TRBD2 (6 bases). V was pared by 3 bases and J by 1 base, with 16 bases between. The CDR3 loop spans 16 amino acids. Germline V gene lookup returns CDR1 LNHDA and CDR2 SQIVND (reference sequence).

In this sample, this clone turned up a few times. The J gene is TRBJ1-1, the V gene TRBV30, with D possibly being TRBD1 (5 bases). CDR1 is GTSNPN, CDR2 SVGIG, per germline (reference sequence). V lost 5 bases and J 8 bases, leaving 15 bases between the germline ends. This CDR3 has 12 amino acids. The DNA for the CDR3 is TGTGCCTGGGGGAGGCGGGGGGGAGAAGCTTTCTTT. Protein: CAWGRRGGEAFF. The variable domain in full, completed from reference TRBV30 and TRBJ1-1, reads SQTIHQWPATLVQPVGSPLSLECTVEGTSNPNLYWYRQAAGRGLQLLFYSVGIGQISSEVPQNLSASRPQDRQFILSSKKLLLSDSGFYLCAWGRRGGEAFFGQGTRLTVV.

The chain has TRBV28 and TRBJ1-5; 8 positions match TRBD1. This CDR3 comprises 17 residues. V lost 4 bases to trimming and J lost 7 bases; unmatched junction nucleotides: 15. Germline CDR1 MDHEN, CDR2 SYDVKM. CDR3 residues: CASSSGQGVDVGQPQHF. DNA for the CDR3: TGTGCCAGCAGTTCCGGACAGGGAGTTGATGTCGGGCAGCCCCAGCATTTT.

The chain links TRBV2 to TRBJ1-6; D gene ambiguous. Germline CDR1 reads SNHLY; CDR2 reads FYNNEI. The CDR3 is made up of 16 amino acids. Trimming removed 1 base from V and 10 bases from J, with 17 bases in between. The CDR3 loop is CASSEGGRVPGSPLHF. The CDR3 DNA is TGTGCCAGCAGTGAAGGAGGGAGGGTCCCAGGATCACCCCTCCACTTT.

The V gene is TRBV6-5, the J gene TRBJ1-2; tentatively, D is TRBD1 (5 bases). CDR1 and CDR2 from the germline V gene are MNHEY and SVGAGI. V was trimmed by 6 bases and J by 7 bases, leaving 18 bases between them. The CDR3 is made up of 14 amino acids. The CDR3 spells CASSLMGPGGGYTF. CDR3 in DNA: TGTGCCAGCAGCCTCATGGGGCCGGGAGGTGGCTACACCTTC.

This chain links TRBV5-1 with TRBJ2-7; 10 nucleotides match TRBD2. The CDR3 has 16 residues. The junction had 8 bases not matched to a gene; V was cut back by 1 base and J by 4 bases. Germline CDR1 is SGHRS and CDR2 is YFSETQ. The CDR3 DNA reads TGCGCCAGCAGCTTGAGCCTAGCGGGAGCATCATACGAGCAGTACTTC. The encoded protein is CASSLSLAGASYEQYF.

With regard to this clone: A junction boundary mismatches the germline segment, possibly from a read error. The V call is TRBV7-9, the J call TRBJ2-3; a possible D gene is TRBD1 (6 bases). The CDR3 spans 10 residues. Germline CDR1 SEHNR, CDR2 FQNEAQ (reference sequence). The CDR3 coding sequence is TGTTCCAGCAGCTTAGTACAGGGTAGCTTT. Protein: CSSSLVQGSF.

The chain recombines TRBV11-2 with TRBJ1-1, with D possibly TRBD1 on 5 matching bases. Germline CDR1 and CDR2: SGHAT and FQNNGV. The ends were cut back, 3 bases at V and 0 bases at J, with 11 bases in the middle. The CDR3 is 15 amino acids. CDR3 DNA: TGTGCCAGCAGCTTTAGGGGAGGGATGAACACTGAAGCTTTCTTT. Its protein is CASSFRGGMNTEAFF.

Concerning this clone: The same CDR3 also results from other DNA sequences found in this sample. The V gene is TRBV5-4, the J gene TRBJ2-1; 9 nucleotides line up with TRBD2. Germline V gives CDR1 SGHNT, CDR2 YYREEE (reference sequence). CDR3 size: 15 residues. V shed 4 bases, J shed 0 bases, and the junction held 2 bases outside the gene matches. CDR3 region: CASSLTSGSYNEQFF. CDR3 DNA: TGTGCCAGCAGCCTGACTAGCGGCTCCTACAATGAGCAGTTCTTC.

The CDR3 DNA is TGTGCCAGCAGTGAACCCCTAGCGGGAGCCGCAGATACGCAGTATTTT. As protein: CASSEPLAGAADTQYF. The chain links TRBV6-1 to TRBJ2-3; 10 bases agree with TRBD2. Trimming at V came to 2 bases and at J to 4 bases, leaving 6 bases not matched to a gene. This CDR3 region has 16 residues. From germline, CDR1 is MNHNS and CDR2 SASEGT.

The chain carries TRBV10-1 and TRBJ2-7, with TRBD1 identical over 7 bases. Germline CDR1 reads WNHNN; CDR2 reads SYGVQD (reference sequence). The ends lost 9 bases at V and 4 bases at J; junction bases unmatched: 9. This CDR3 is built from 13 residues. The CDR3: CARAGTEYYEQYF. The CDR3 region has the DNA TGCGCCAGGGCCGGGACAGAGTATTACGAGCAGTACTTC.

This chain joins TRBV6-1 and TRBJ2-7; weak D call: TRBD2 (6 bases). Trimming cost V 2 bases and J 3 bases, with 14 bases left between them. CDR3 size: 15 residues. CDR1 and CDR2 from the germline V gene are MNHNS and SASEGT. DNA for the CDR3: TGTGCCAGCAGTGAAAGGGACTGGTCTTACTACGAGCAGTACTTC. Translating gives CASSERDWSYYEQYF.

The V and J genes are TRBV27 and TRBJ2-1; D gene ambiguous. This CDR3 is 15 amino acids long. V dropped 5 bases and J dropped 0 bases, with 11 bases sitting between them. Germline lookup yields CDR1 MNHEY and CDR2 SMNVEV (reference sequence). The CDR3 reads CASSLSQSSYNEQFF. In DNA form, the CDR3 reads TGTGCCAGCAGTCTTAGCCAGAGCTCCTACAATGAGCAGTTCTTC.

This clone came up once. The CDR3: CASSPGQGKNSPLHF. CDR3 DNA: TGTGCCAGCAGCCCTGGACAGGGAAAAAATTCACCCCTCCACTTT. The chain uses TRBV6-6 and TRBJ1-6; 8 positions match TRBD1. The CDR3 length is 15 residues. The junction had 8 bases not matched to a gene; V was cut back by 6 bases and J by 7 bases. CDR1 MNHNY and CDR2 SVGAGI come from the germline V gene (reference sequence).